This entry lists 2 T cell receptor beta chains sequenced from one sample in a study of OX40 agonist ivuxolimab in advanced cancers. Only in-frame clones appear in the TCRdb table, and some are missing; sequencing was by immunoSEQ multiplex PCR. In the table there are 55,000 to 85,000 clones, 86% of which are singletons. The sample was CD4+ or CD8+ T cells sorted from blood, taken in a trial of the OX40 agonist ivuxolimab. The receptors were sampled from an adult with an advanced solid tumor such as melanoma, head and neck, liver or kidney cancer.

This clone was seen a handful of times. The chain is built from TRBV11-2 and TRBJ1-2, with no clear D. The germline V gene encodes CDR1 SGHAT and CDR2 FQNNGV. V lost 5 bases and J 7 bases, leaving 14 bases between the germline ends. CDR3 size: 13 residues. CDR3 in DNA: TGTGCCAGCAGCCTCCTCGGCCCCTCTGGCTACACCTTC. Its protein is CASSLLGPSGYTF.

The genes are TRBV28 and TRBJ1-3; tentative D call: TRBD1 (6 bases). The CDR3 totals 16 residues. V lost 6 bases, J lost 1 base, and 16 bases lay in between. Germline CDR1 reads MDHEN; CDR2 reads SYDVKM. The CDR3, as DNA: TGTGCCAGCAGACCTGTAGGGGGTACATCTGGAAACACCATATATTTT. Translating gives CASRPVGGTSGNTIYF.